This T cell receptor (beta chain) originates from a study of read filtering for tumor transcriptome and immune sequencing. About the study: Patients were some 16 male and 11 to 15 female, mean age around 70 years, range about 45 to 85.

General study results and limits: Sorted CD138-negative bone marrow cells were not purified T cells. Dropping single-read clonotypes raised IR-seq and RNA-seq shared-clonotype correlation.

The library was built from roughly 400 ng RNA with molecular barcoded adaptors for alpha/delta and beta/gamma chains. TCRdb passed the reads through MiXCR, listing each CDR3 protein once. The repertoire has 60,000 to 75,000 distinct CDR3 sequences, roughly a fifth of them found once; the top ten carry roughly 10%. Remarks on this clonotype: Its target is not known.

The TCR originated in a donor at least 40 years old with multiple myeloma. The sample comprised a population of CD138-negative cells sorted from bone marrow.

The CDR3 reads CAISESGQENYEQYF. CDR3 DNA sequence: TGTGCCATCAGTGAATCGGGACAGGAAAACTACGAGCAGTACTTC. The chain is built from TRBV10-3 and TRBJ2-7, with TRBD1 matching 8 bases. This CDR3 has 15 residues. V dropped 3 bases and J dropped 3; count of bases not matched to a gene: 7. Germline CDR1 ENHRY, CDR2 SYGVKD.